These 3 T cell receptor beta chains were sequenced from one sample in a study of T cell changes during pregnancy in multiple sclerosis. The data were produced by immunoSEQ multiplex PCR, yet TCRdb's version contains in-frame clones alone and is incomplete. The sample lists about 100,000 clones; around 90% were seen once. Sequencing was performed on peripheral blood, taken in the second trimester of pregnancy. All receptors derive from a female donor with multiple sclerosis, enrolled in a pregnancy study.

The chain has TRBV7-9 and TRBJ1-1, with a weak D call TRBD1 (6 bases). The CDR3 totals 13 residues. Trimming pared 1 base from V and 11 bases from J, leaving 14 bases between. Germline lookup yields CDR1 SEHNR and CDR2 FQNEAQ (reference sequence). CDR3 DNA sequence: TGTGCCAGCAGCTTAGAGGGGGGGATGAGGGCTTTCTTT. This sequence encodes CASSLEGGMRAFF.

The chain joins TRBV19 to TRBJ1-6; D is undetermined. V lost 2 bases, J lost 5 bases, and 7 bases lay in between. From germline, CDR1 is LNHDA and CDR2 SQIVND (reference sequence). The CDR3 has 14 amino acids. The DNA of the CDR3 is TGTGCCAGTAGTATAAGAGGCGATAATTCACCCCTCCACTTT. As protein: CASSIRGDNSPLHF.

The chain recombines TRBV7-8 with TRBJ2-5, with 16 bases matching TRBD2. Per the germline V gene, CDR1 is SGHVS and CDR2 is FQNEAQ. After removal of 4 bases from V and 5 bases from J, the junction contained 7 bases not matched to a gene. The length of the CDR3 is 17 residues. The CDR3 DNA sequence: TGTGCCAGCAGCTGGGGACTAGCGGGGGGGCTTCGGGAGACCCAGTACTTC. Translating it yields CASSWGLAGGLRETQYF.